The rows below give T cell receptor beta chains drawn from one sample of a study of blood T cell repertoires in COVID-19. Profiling relied on immunoSEQ multiplex PCR, and the TCRdb table lists in-frame clones only, not all of them. The sample yields about 180,000 clones, roughly 75% seen once. Input material: peripheral blood. The receptors were sampled from a man in his 70s with active or convalescent COVID-19. Each CDR3 is given with its conserved first and last residue. The order of the fields is V gene, J gene, D gene, clone size, CDR3 protein, CDR3 DNA. D genes are given only for firm matches. Not all rows give a size; the values are once, few, many and, for expanded clones, a class.

v_call: TRBV25-1
j_call: TRBJ2-1
d_call: TRBD2
clone_size: NA
cdr3_aa: CASSDWGTSGEDEQFF
cdr3_nt: TGTGCCAGCAGTGATTGGGGGACTAGCGGGGAAGATGAGCAGTTCTTC

v_call: TRBV7-9
j_call: TRBJ2-1
d_call: TRBD1
clone_size: few
cdr3_aa: CASSLLGPGTDNEQFF
cdr3_nt: TGTGCCAGCAGCTTACTAGGCCCAGGGACAGACAATGAGCAGTTCTTC

v_call: TRBV4-3
j_call: TRBJ2-1
d_call: TRBD1
clone_size: few
cdr3_aa: CASSQQPQGSYNEQFF
cdr3_nt: TGCGCCAGCAGCCAACAACCACAGGGGTCCTACAATGAGCAGTTCTTC

v_call: TRBV12-3/TRBV12-4
j_call: TRBJ1-5
d_call: NA
clone_size: few
cdr3_aa: CASSGGAGQPQHF
cdr3_nt: TGTGCCAGCAGTGGGGGGGCGGGTCAGCCCCAGCATTTT

v_call: TRBV11-2
j_call: TRBJ2-1
d_call: NA
clone_size: NA
cdr3_aa: CASSKTASSYNEQFF
cdr3_nt: TGTGCCAGCAGCAAAACGGCTAGCTCCTACAATGAGCAGTTCTTC

v_call: TRBV7-3
j_call: TRBJ1-1
d_call: NA
clone_size: NA
cdr3_aa: CASSRQQNTEAFF
cdr3_nt: TGTGCCAGCAGCCGACAGCAGAACACTGAAGCTTTCTTT

v_call: TRBV12-3/TRBV12-4
j_call: TRBJ2-7
d_call: NA
clone_size: NA
cdr3_aa: CASLASGTYEQYF
cdr3_nt: TGTGCCAGCCTAGCGAGCGGTACCTACGAGCAGTACTTC

v_call: TRBV4-1
j_call: TRBJ2-1
d_call: TRBD2
clone_size: many
cdr3_aa: CASSQEAGGRGEQFF
cdr3_nt: TGCGCCAGCAGCCAAGAAGCGGGAGGGCGGGGGGAGCAGTTCTTC

v_call: TRBV7-9
j_call: TRBJ2-7
d_call: TRBD2
clone_size: NA
cdr3_aa: CASSLGSGRSSYEQYF
cdr3_nt: TGTGCCAGCAGCTTAGGTAGCGGGAGGAGCTCCTACGAGCAGTACTTC

v_call: TRBV5-1
j_call: TRBJ1-2
d_call: TRBD1
clone_size: NA
cdr3_aa: CASSWPGTGGPSYGYTF
cdr3_nt: TGCGCCAGCAGCTGGCCCGGGACAGGGGGCCCTAGCTATGGCTACACCTTC

v_call: TRBV9
j_call: TRBJ2-2
d_call: NA
clone_size: NA
cdr3_aa: CASSPRTDGELFF
cdr3_nt: TGTGCCAGCAGCCCCCGGACAGACGGGGAGCTGTTTTTT

v_call: TRBV10-3
j_call: TRBJ1-2
d_call: NA
clone_size: NA
cdr3_aa: CAISEAGRSNYGYTF
cdr3_nt: TGTGCCATCAGTGAGGCGGGACGGTCAAACTATGGCTACACCTTC

v_call: TRBV6-5
j_call: TRBJ1-2
d_call: TRBD1
clone_size: few
cdr3_aa: CASRQGMDYGYTF
cdr3_nt: TGTGCCAGCAGACAGGGGATGGACTATGGCTACACCTTC

v_call: TRBV7-9
j_call: TRBJ2-1
d_call: NA
clone_size: NA
cdr3_aa: CASSPGLDEQFF
cdr3_nt: TGTGCCAGCAGCCCAGGGTTGGATGAGCAGTTCTTC

v_call: TRBV7-9
j_call: TRBJ2-7
d_call: NA
clone_size: few
cdr3_aa: CASSPDIGRFSSYEQYF
cdr3_nt: TGTGCCAGCAGCCCCGATATTGGCAGGTTTAGCTCCTACGAGCAGTACTTC

v_call: TRBV7-9
j_call: TRBJ1-2
d_call: NA
clone_size: NA
cdr3_aa: CASSLGQGSGYTF
cdr3_nt: TGTGCCAGCAGCTTAGGGCAGGGAAGTGGCTACACCTTC

v_call: TRBV3-1/TRBV3-2
j_call: TRBJ2-5
d_call: NA
clone_size: NA
cdr3_aa: CASSQGFGETQYF
cdr3_nt: TGTGCCAGCAGCCAAGGATTTGGCGAGACCCAGTACTTC

v_call: TRBV2
j_call: TRBJ1-5
d_call: TRBD1
clone_size: NA
cdr3_aa: CASSGQGQDQPQHF
cdr3_nt: TGTGCCAGCAGTGGACAGGGCCAGGATCAGCCCCAGCATTTT

v_call: TRBV29-1
j_call: TRBJ1-1
d_call: NA
clone_size: NA
cdr3_aa: CSVSDRGGMNTEAFF
cdr3_nt: TGCAGCGTTTCTGATCGAGGGGGAATGAACACTGAAGCTTTCTTT

v_call: TRBV11-2
j_call: TRBJ1-1
d_call: NA
clone_size: NA
cdr3_aa: CASSYTGRAFF
cdr3_nt: TGTGCCAGCAGTTATACAGGGAGAGCTTTCTTT